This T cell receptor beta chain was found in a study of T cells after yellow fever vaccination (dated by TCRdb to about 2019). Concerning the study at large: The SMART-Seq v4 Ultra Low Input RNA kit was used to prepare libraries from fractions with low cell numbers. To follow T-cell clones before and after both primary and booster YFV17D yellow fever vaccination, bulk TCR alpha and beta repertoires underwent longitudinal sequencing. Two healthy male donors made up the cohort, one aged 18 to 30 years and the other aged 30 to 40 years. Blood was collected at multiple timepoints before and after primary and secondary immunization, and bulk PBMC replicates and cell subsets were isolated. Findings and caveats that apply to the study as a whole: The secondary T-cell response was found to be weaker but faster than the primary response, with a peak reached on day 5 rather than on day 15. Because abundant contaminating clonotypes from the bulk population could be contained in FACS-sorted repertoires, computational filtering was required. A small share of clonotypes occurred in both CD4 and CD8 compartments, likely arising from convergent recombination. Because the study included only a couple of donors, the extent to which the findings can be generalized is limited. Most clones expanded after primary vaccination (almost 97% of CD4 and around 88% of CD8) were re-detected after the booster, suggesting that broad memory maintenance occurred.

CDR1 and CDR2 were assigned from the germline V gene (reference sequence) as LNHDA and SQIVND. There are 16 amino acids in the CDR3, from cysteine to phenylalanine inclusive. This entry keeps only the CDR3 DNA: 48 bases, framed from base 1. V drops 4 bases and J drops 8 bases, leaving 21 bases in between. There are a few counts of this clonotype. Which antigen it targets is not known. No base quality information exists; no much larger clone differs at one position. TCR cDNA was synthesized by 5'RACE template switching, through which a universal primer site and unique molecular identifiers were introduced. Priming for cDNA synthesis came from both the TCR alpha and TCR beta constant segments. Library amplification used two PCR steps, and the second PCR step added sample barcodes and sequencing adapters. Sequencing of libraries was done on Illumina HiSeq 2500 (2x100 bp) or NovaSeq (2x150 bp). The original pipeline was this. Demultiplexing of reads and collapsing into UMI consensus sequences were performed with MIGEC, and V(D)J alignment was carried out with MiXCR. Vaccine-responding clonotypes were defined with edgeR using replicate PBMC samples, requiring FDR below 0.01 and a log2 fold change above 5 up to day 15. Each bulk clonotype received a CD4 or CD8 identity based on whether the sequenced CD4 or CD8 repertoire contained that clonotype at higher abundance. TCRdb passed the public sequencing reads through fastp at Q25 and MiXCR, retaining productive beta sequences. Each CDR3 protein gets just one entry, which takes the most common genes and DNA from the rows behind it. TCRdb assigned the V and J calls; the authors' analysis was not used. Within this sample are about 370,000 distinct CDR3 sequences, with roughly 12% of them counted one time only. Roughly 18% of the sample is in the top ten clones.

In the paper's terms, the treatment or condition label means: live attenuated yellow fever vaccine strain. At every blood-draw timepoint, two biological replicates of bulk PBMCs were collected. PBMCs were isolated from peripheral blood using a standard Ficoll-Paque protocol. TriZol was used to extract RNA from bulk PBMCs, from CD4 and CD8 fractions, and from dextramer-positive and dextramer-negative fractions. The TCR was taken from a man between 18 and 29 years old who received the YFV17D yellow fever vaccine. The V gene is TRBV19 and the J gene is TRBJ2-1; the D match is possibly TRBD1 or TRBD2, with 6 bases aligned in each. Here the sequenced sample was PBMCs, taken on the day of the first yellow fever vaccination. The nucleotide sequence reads TGTGCCAGTAGTACCCGGGACTTGGGGGCTTGGGATGAGCAGTTCTTC. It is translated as CASSTRDLGAWDEQFF.